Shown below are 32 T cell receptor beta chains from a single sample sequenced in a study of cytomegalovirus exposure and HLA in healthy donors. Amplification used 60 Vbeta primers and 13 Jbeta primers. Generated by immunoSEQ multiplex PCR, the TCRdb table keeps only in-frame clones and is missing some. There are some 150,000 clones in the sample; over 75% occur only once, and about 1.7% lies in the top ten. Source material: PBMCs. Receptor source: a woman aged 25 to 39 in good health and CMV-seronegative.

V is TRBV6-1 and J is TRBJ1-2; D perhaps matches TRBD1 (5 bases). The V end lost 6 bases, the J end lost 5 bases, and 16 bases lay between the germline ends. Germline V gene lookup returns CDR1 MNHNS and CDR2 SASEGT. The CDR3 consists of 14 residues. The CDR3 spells CASSLGGGGYGYTF. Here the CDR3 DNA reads TGTGCCAGCAGCCTGGGGGGAGGAGGTTATGGCTACACCTTC.

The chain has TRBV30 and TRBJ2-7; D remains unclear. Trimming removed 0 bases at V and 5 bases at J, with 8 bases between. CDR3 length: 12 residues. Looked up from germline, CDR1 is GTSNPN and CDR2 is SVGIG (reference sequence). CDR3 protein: CAWSVLSDEQYF. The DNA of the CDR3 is TGTGCCTGGAGTGTATTGTCTGACGAGCAGTACTTC.

This CDR3 is CASSHPIRGVTGELFF. Here the CDR3 DNA reads TGTGCCAGCAGTCATCCTATTCGGGGAGTTACCGGGGAGCTGTTTTTT. This chain joins TRBV11-2 and TRBJ2-2; D perhaps matches TRBD2 (5 bases). V was cut by 6 bases and J by 5 bases, with 19 bases left in between. The CDR3 is made up of 16 amino acids. Germline V CDR1 and CDR2: SGHAT, FQNNGV.

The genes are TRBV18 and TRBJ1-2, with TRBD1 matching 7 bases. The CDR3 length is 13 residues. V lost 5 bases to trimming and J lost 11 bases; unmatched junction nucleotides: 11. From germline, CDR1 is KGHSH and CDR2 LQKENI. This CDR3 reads CASSTNRDSGYTF. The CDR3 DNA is TGTGCCAGCTCAACTAACCGGGACAGCGGATACACCTTC.

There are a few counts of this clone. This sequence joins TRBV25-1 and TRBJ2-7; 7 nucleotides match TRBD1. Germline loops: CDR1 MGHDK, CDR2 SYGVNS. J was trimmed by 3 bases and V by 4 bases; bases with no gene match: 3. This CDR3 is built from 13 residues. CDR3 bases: TGTGCCAGCAGTGGTCGGGACAGCTACGAGCAGTACTTC. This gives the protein CASSGRDSYEQYF.

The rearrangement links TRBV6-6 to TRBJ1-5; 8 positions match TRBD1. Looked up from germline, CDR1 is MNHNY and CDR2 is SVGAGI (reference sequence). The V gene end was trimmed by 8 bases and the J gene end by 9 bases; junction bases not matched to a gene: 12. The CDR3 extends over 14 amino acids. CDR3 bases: TGTGCCAGCGTCCGGACAGGGCTTTGGTCGCCCCAGCATTTT. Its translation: CASVRTGLWSPQHF.

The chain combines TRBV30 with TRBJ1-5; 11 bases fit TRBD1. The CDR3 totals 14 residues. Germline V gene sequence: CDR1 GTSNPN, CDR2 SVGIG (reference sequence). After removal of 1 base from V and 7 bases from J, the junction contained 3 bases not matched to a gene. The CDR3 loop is CAWSGTGGEQPQHF. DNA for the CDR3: TGTGCCTGGAGTGGGACAGGGGGCGAACAGCCCCAGCATTTT.

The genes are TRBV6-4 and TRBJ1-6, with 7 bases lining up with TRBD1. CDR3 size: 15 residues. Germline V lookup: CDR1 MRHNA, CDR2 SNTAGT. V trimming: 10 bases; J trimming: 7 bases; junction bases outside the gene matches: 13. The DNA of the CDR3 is TGTGCCACCTCCATGCGAGGAGGGGGCAATTCACCCCTCCACTTT. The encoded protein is CATSMRGGGNSPLHF.

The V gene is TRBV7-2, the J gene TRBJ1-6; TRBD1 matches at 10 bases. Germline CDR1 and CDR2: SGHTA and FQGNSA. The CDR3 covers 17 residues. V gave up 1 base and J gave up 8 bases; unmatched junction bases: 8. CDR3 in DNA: TGTGCCAGCAGCTTAGGACGGACAGGGGGGGACGATTCACCCCTCCACTTT. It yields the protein CASSLGRTGGDDSPLHF.

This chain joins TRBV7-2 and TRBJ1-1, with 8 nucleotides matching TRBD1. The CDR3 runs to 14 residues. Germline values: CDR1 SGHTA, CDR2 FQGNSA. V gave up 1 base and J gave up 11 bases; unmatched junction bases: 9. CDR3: CASSLDRGWGAAFF. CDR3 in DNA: TGTGCCAGCAGCTTAGACAGGGGGTGGGGGGCTGCTTTCTTT.

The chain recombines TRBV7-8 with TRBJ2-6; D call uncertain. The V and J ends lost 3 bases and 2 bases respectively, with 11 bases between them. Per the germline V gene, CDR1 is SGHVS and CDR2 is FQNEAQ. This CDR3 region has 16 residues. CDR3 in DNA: TGTGCCAGCAGCTTTCCTAGAAGTACTGGGGCCAACGTCCTGACTTTC. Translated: CASSFPRSTGANVLTF.

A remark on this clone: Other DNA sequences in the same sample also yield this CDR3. CDR3 nucleotide sequence: TGTGCCAGCAGGGCAGGGCAAGGGCCCCAGCATTTT. Translated: CASRAGQGPQHF. The chain is built from TRBV2 and TRBJ1-5, with D maybe TRBD1 (5 bases). The CDR3 is 12 amino acids. The germline V and J ends were trimmed by 6 bases and 9 bases, with 12 bases remaining between them. Germline V gene lookup returns CDR1 SNHLY and CDR2 FYNNEI.

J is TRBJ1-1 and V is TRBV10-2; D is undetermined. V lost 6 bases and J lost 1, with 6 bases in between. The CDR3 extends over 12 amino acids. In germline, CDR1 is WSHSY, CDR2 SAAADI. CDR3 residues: CASRSGNTEAFF. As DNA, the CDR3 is TGCGCCAGCAGGTCGGGGAACACTGAAGCTTTCTTT.

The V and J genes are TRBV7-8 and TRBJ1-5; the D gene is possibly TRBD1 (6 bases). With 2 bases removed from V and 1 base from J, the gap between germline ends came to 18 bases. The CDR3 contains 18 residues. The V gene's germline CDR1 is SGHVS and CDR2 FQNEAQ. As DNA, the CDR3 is TGTGCCAGCAGCTTATGGACAGCTATTCAGGGGAGCAATCAGCCCCAGCATTTT. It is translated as CASSLWTAIQGSNQPQHF.

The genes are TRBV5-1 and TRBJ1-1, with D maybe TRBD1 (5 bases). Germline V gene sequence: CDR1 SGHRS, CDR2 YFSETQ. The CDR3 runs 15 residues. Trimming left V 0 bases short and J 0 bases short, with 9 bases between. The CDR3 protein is CASSLGTGLNTEAFF. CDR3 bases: TGCGCCAGCAGCTTGGGCACAGGACTGAACACTGAAGCTTTCTTT.

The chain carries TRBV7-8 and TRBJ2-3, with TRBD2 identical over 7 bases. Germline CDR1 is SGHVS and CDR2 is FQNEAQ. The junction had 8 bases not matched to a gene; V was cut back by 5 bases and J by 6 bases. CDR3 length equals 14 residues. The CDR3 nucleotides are TGTGCCAGCAGCCTCCGACTAGCCCAGGATACGCAGTATTTT. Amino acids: CASSLRLAQDTQYF.

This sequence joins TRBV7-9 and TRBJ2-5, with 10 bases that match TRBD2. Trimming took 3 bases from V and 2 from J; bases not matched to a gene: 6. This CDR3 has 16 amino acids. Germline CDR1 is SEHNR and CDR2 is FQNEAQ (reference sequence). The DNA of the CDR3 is TGTGCCAGCAGCTTGGGGGGGACTAGCGTACAAGAGACCCAGTACTTC. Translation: CASSLGGTSVQETQYF.

DNA of the CDR3: TGTGCCAGCAGCCGGCCCGAGACAGGGGAGCCCACCTTC. Its translation: CASSRPETGEPTF. This chain uses TRBV6-1 with TRBJ1-2, with 8 bases identical to TRBD1. This CDR3 has 13 amino acids. CDR1 and CDR2 from the germline V gene are MNHNS and SASEGT. J lost 13 bases, V lost 6 bases, and 13 bases had no gene match.

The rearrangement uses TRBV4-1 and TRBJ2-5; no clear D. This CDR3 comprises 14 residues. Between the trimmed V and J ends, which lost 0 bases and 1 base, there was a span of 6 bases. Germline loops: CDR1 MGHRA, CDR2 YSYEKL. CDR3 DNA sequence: TGCGCCAGCAGCCAAGAGAACATCCAAGAGACCCAGTACTTC. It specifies CASSQENIQETQYF.

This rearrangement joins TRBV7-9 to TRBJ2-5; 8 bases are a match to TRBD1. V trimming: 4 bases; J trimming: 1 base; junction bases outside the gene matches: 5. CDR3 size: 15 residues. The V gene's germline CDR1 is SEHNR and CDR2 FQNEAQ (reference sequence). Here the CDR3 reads CASSYAGGRQETQYF. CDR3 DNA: TGTGCCAGCAGCTACGCAGGGGGCCGCCAAGAGACCCAGTACTTC. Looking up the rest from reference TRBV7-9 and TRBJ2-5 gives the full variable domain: DTGVSQNPRHKITKRGQNVTFRCDPISEHNRLYWYRQTLGQGPEFLTYFQNEAQLEKSRLLSDRFSAERPKGSFSTLEIQRTEQGDSAMYLCASSYAGGRQETQYFGPGTRLLVL.

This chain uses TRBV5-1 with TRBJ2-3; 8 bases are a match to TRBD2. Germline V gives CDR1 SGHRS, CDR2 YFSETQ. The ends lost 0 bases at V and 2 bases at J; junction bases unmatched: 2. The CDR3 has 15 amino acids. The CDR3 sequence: CASSLERGTTDTQYF. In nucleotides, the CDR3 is TGCGCCAGCAGCTTGGAGCGGGGGACCACAGATACGCAGTATTTT. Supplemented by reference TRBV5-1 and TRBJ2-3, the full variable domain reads KAGVTQTPRYLIKTRGQQVTLSCSPISGHRSVSWYQQTPGQGLQFLFEYFSETQRNKGNFPGRFSGRQFSNSRSEMNVSTLELGDSALYLCASSLERGTTDTQYFGPGTRLTVL.

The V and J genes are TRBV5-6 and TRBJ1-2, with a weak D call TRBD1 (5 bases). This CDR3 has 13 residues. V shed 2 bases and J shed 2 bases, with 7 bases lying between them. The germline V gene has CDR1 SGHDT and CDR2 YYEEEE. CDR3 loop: CASSLDRNYGYTF. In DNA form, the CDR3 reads TGTGCCAGCAGCTTAGACAGAAACTATGGCTACACCTTC.

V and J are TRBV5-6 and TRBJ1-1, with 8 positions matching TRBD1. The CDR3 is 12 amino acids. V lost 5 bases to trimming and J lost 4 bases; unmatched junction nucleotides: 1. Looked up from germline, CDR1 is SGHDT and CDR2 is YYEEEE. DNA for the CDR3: TGTGCCAGCAGAACAGGGGGCACTGAAGCTTTCTTT. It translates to CASRTGGTEAFF.

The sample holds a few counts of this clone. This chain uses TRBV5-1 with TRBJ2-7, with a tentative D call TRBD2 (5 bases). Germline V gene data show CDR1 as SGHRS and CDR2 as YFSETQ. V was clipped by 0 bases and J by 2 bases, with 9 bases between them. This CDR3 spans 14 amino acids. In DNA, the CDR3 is TGCGCCAGCAGCTTGGTTGCGGGTACCTACGAGCAGTACTTC. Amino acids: CASSLVAGTYEQYF. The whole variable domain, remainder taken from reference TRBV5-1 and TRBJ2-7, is KAGVTQTPRYLIKTRGQQVTLSCSPISGHRSVSWYQQTPGQGLQFLFEYFSETQRNKGNFPGRFSGRQFSNSRSEMNVSTLELGDSALYLCASSLVAGTYEQYFGPGTRLTVT.

In nucleotides, the CDR3 is TGTGCCAGCAGCCCCCAGTCTGGTAGCGGGGACAATGAGCAGTTCTTC. Its translation is CASSPQSGSGDNEQFF. The chain uses TRBV7-2 and TRBJ2-1; 8 nucleotides agree with TRBD2. The CDR3 spans 16 residues. V lost 5 bases, J lost 5 bases, and 11 bases stayed unmatched. Germline values: CDR1 SGHTA, CDR2 FQGNSA.

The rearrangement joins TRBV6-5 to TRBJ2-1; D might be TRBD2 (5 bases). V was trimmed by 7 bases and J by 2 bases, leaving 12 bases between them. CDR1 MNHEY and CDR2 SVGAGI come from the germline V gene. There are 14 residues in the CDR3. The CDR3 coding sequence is TGTGCCAGCACCCCGGGATTACCCTACAATGAGCAGTTCTTC. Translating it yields CASTPGLPYNEQFF.

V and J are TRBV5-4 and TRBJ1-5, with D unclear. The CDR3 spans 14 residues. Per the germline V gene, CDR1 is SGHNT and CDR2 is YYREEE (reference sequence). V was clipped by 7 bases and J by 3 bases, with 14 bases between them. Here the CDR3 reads CASARAGLNQPQHF. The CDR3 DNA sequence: TGTGCCAGCGCCCGAGCAGGCCTCAATCAGCCCCAGCATTTT.

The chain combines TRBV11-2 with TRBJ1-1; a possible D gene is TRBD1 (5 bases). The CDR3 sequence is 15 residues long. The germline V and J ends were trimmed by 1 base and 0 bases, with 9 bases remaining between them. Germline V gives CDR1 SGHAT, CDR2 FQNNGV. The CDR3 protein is CASSLVDSLNTEAFF. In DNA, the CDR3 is TGTGCCAGCAGCTTAGTTGACAGCCTGAACACTGAAGCTTTCTTT.

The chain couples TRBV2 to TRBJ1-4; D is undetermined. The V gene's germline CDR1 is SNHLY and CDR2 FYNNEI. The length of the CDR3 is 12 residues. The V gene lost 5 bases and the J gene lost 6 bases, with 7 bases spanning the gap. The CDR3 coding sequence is TGTGCCAGCAGTCCCCAGGATGAAAAACTGTTTTTT. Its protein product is CASSPQDEKLFF. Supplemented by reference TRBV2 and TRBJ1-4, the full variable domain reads EPEVTQTPSHQVTQMGQEVILRCVPISNHLYFYWYRQILGQKVEFLVSFYNNEISEKSEIFDDQFSVERPDGSNFTLKIRSTKLEDSAMYFCASSPQDEKLFFGSGTQLSVL.

Here the CDR3 DNA reads TGTGCCAGCAGGGCTCGGAGGGGCTCACCCCTCCACTTT. Translation gives CASRARRGSPLHF. The chain carries TRBV5-6 and TRBJ1-6, with a weak D call TRBD1 (5 bases). The CDR3 contains 13 residues. Germline V lookup: CDR1 SGHDT, CDR2 YYEEEE. V was pared by 5 bases and J by 10 bases, with 13 bases between.

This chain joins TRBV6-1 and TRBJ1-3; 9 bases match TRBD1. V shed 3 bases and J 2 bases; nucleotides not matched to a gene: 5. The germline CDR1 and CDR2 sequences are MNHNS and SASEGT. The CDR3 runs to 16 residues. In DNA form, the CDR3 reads TGTGCCAGCAGTGAGAGGGACAGGGTCCCTGGAAACACCATATATTTT. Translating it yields CASSERDRVPGNTIYF.

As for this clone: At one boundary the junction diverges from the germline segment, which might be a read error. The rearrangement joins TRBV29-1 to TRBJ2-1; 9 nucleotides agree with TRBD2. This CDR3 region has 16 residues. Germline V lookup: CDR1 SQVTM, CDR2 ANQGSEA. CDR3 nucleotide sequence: TGCAGCGTTGAGTCTAGCGGGGATGGTGGAGGGCGGTTTGGAATCTTC. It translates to CSVESSGDGGGRFGIF.